One sample yielded the 15 T cell receptor beta chains listed below, sequenced in a study of post-analysis software for immune sequencing data. The antigens for these receptors are not known. Built from TCR beta cDNA, the libraries had unique molecular identifiers in them. MiXCR, applied by TCRdb to the PCR reads, yields one record per CDR3 protein. Of over 700,000 distinct CDR3 sequences listed, less than 35% were seen once; the top ten hold under 0.7%. Study outcomes and limitations: Roughly five TRBV segments, including TRBV5-6, TRBV5-1 and TRBV20-1, were more frequent in patients than controls.

Sequences were obtained from blood. The receptors stem from a girl between 10 and 17 years old with multiple sclerosis.

The genes are TRBV9 and TRBJ2-4; 11 nucleotides line up with TRBD2. The J call may be in error: the DNA end matches TRBJ2-7 better. Germline lookup yields CDR1 SGDLS and CDR2 YYNGEE. The CDR3 contains 16 residues. CDR3 nucleotides: TGTGCCAGCAGCGCGCTAGCGGGGGGTTCCTCCTACGAGCAGTACTTC. Protein: CASSALAGGSSYEQYF.

This clonotype was seen more than once but under ten times. This chain links TRBV28 with TRBJ2-7, with a weak D call TRBD2 (6 bases). V lost 6 bases and J 2 bases, leaving 14 bases between the germline ends. The CDR3 is 14 amino acids. The germline V gene has CDR1 MDHEN and CDR2 SYDVKM. The CDR3 reads CASSWASVTYEQYF. The DNA of the CDR3 is TGTGCCAGCAGCTGGGCTAGCGTTACCTACGAGCAGTACTTC.

The gene calls are TRBV12-3 or TRBV12-4 and TRBJ2-3; 8 nucleotides match TRBD2. This CDR3 contains 20 residues. Trimming took 6 bases from V and 2 from J; bases not matched to a gene: 22. DNA for the CDR3: TGTGCCAGCAGCAGGACCCGAGCGGGAGTAGACCTCCTAGACACAGATACGCAGTATTTT. This gives the protein CASSRTRAGVDLLDTDTQYF.

This clonotype was seen a few times. The V and J genes are TRBV6-5 and TRBJ1-2; D uncertain. V lost 2 bases and J lost 8, with 9 bases in between. The CDR3 contains 12 residues. The germline gives CDR1 MNHEY, CDR2 SVGAGI. In DNA form, the CDR3 reads TGTGCCAGCAGTTACAAGGCAGGCGGCTACACCTTC. Translation gives CASSYKAGGYTF.

As to this clonotype: A much more abundant neighbour one base away suggests this may be a read error. V usage is TRBV6-5 and J usage is TRBJ1-2, with D tentatively TRBD1 (5 bases). This CDR3 has 12 amino acids. Between the trimmed V and J ends, which lost 6 bases and 4 bases, there was a span of 9 bases. The germline CDR1 and CDR2 sequences are MNHEY and SVGAGI. CDR3 sequence (DNA): TGTGCCAGCAGGCGGGACGGCTATGGCTACACCTTC. Translation: CASRRDGYGYTF.

For this clonotype: The junction departs from germline at one end; a sequencing error may be responsible. V gene TRBV7-9 combines with J gene TRBJ2-1; D gene unclear. Germline V gene lookup returns CDR1 SEHNR and CDR2 FQNEAQ (reference sequence). The CDR3 consists of 14 residues. In DNA, the CDR3 is TGTGCCAGCAGCTTGGCTAAAACCGGGCCCGAGCGGTTCTTC. Amino acids: CASSLAKTGPERFF.

The chain joins TRBV29-1 to TRBJ1-1; unclear D gene. V dropped 7 bases and J dropped 1 base, with 16 bases sitting between them. This CDR3 contains 14 residues. Per the germline V gene, CDR1 is SQVTM and CDR2 is ANQGSEA. CDR3 residues: CSAAAGLRNTEAFF. DNA for the CDR3: TGCAGCGCCGCCGCGGGTCTTCGGAACACTGAAGCTTTCTTT.

In the case of this clonotype: Mismatch with germline at one junction end may stem from a read error. This chain uses TRBV5-1 with TRBJ2-1; D possibly corresponds to TRBD2 (6 bases). The CDR3 totals 17 residues. CDR1 SGHRS and CDR2 YFSETQ come from the germline V gene. CDR3 region: CASSLGLADTLGNGQFF. CDR3 bases: TGCGCCAGCAGCTTGGGGTTAGCGGACACCTTGGGAAATGGGCAGTTCTTC. The whole variable domain, filled in from reference TRBV5-1 and TRBJ2-1, reads KAGVTQTPRYLIKTRGQQVTLSCSPISGHRSVSWYQQTPGQGLQFLFEYFSETQRNKGNFPGRFSGRQFSNSRSEMNVSTLELGDSALYLCASSLGLADTLGNGQFFGPGTRLTVL.

A few counts support this clonotype. The chain links TRBV3-1 to TRBJ2-4; unclear D gene. The CDR3 extends over 14 amino acids. Germline CDR1 reads LGHDT; CDR2 reads YNNKEL (reference sequence). V shed 0 bases and J shed 13 bases, with 16 bases lying between them. The CDR3 nucleotides read TGTGCCAGCAGCCAAGAAAATCGTGCAGCAAGGCAGTACTTC. Its translation: CASSQENRAARQYF.

Many counts were recorded for this clonotype. The chain couples TRBV7-2 to TRBJ2-4; TRBD2 aligns across 11 bases. The CDR3 consists of 14 residues. Germline V gene sequence: CDR1 SGHTA, CDR2 FQGNSA. V was pared by 3 bases and J by 11 bases, with 6 bases of the junction left unmatched. CDR3 loop: CASSFSGGADVQYF. The CDR3 DNA is TGTGCCAGCAGCTTTAGCGGGGGGGCCGATGTTCAGTACTTC.

The sample holds a few counts of this clonotype. The rearrangement links TRBV7-9 to TRBJ2-5; possible D gene TRBD1, 6 bases. The V end was cut by 5 bases, the J end by 5 bases, with 15 bases between. The CDR3 loop spans 14 amino acids. Germline V gene sequence: CDR1 SEHNR, CDR2 FQNEAQ (reference sequence). The CDR3 is CASSRSLRGETQYF. The DNA of the CDR3 is TGTGCCAGCAGCCGTAGCCTCAGGGGTGAGACCCAGTACTTC. The whole variable domain, remainder taken from reference TRBV7-9 and TRBJ2-5, is DTGVSQNPRHKITKRGQNVTFRCDPISEHNRLYWYRQTLGQGPEFLTYFQNEAQLEKSRLLSDRFSAERPKGSFSTLEIQRTEQGDSAMYLCASSRSLRGETQYFGPGTRLLVL.

This chain joins TRBV7-9 and TRBJ1-2, with D tentatively TRBD1 (5 bases). Trimming took 6 bases from V and 0 from J, leaving 17 bases between them. The CDR3 runs 16 residues. CDR1 is SEHNR and CDR2 is FQNEAQ in the germline V gene (reference sequence). CDR3 sequence reads: CASREPGTAANYGYTF. CDR3 bases: TGTGCCAGCAGGGAACCGGGGACGGCTGCTAACTATGGCTACACCTTC.

V usage is TRBV29-1 and J usage is TRBJ2-4; D remains ambiguous. The DNA matches TRBJ2-5 better at its end, which makes the J call doubtful. Germline CDR1 SQVTM, CDR2 ANQGSEA. CDR3 length: 15 amino acids. CDR3 in amino acids: CSVEGAQPPAETQYF. CDR3 in DNA: TGCAGCGTTGAAGGGGCCCAGCCGCCTGCGGAGACCCAGTACTTC.

A few counts support this clonotype. The chain has TRBV5-1 and TRBJ1-6, with D unclear. V was shortened by 4 bases and J by 10 bases, with 12 bases between the two germline ends. This CDR3 comprises 13 residues. CDR1 is SGHRS and CDR2 is YFSETQ in the germline V gene. The CDR3: CASSTDPGSPLHF. CDR3 coding DNA: TGCGCCAGCAGCACGGACCCGGGCTCACCCCTCCACTTT.

The V gene is TRBV7-9, the J gene TRBJ2-4, with D tentatively TRBD1 or TRBD2 (5 bases each). V lost 5 bases and J lost 0, with 11 bases in between. The CDR3 runs to 15 residues. The germline CDR1 and CDR2 sequences are SEHNR and FQNEAQ (reference sequence). The CDR3 nucleotides are TGTGCCAGCAGCCCGAGGGGAGAAGCCAAAAACATTCAGTACTTC. This codes for CASSPRGEAKNIQYF.